The 19 T cell receptor beta chains listed next were all sequenced from one sample in a study of shared clonotypes between healthy human individuals. Assay used: immunoSEQ multiplex PCR; TCRdb lists only in-frame clones, some missing. The data hold millions of clones, with over 85% observed a single time. Specimen: naive CD4+ T cells sorted from blood. As to subset: CD45RA+ positively selected. The receptor set was obtained from a man younger than 35 in good health.

The chain is built from TRBV27 and TRBJ1-3, with a weak D call TRBD1 (5 bases). The V gene lost 6 bases and the J gene lost 0 bases, with 9 bases spanning the gap. CDR3 size: 14 residues. Germline CDR1 and CDR2: MNHEY and SMNVEV (reference sequence). The CDR3 bases are TGTGCCAGCAGGAAGGGGCTCTCTGGAAACACCATATATTTT. It yields the protein CASRKGLSGNTIYF.

With regard to this clone: This sample also contains other DNA sequences that code for the same CDR3. This chain links TRBV2 with TRBJ1-5; 8 bases align to TRBD1. The germline gives CDR1 SNHLY, CDR2 FYNNEI. The J segment lost 1 base and the V segment lost 3 bases, leaving 2 bases of the junction unmatched. The CDR3 consists of 15 residues. The CDR3: CASSDRTGSNQPQHF. CDR3 nucleotide sequence: TGTGCCAGCAGTGACCGGACAGGGAGCAATCAGCCCCAGCATTTT.

J is TRBJ1-4 and V is TRBV6-1; a possible D gene is TRBD1 (5 bases). The CDR3 has 13 residues. Trimming pared 5 bases from V and 6 bases from J, leaving 10 bases between. Germline V gene data show CDR1 as MNHNS and CDR2 as SASEGT. Here the CDR3 DNA reads TGTGCCAGCAGTTCGGGACGGGATGAAAAACTGTTTTTT. This sequence encodes CASSSGRDEKLFF.

The chain has TRBV5-1 and TRBJ1-2; no definite D call. Trimming cost V 0 bases and J 7 bases, with 25 bases left between them. The CDR3 runs to 18 residues. Germline lookup yields CDR1 SGHRS and CDR2 YFSETQ. CDR3 sequence: CASSLGESLQLRPAGYTF. The CDR3 DNA is TGCGCCAGCAGCTTGGGTGAGAGTCTCCAGCTCCGACCGGCTGGCTACACCTTC.

Of note for this clone: A much larger clone lies one base from this, so it may be a read error. The identical CDR3 is also encoded by other nucleotide sequences in the sample. The J gene is TRBJ2-7, the V gene TRBV19; D remains ambiguous. CDR3 size: 13 residues. Trimming removed 5 bases at V and 0 bases at J, with 8 bases between. Germline CDR1 is LNHDA and CDR2 is SQIVND (reference sequence). Written as DNA, the CDR3 is TGTGCCAGTAGTTCGGGCAGCTCCTACGAGCAGTACTTC. Translation: CASSSGSSYEQYF.

V gene TRBV19 combines with J gene TRBJ2-7; D unclear. From germline, CDR1 is LNHDA and CDR2 SQIVND (reference sequence). This CDR3 has 13 residues. V was clipped by 6 bases and J by 2 bases, with 11 bases between them. The CDR3 bases are TGTGCCAGTAGAAGGGCTGGGGCCTACGAGCAGTACTTC. Its translation: CASRRAGAYEQYF.

Turning to this clone: A much larger clonotype is one base distant, so this may be a read error. The chain carries TRBV5-1 and TRBJ2-7, with 10 bases lining up with TRBD1. The germline V gene encodes CDR1 SGHRS and CDR2 YFSETQ. CDR3 length: 14 amino acids. Trimming cost V 4 bases and J 3 bases; bases outside gene matches: 4. CDR3 sequence (DNA): TGCGCCAGCAGCACGGGACAGGGGTTCTACGAGCAGTACTTC. Protein: CASSTGQGFYEQYF.

The rearrangement uses TRBV5-5 and TRBJ2-2, with 10 bases that match TRBD1. The V gene end was trimmed by 3 bases and the J gene end by 4 bases; junction bases not matched to a gene: 3. This CDR3 is 15 amino acids long. The germline V gene has CDR1 SGHKS and CDR2 YYEKEE (reference sequence). The CDR3 DNA is TGTGCCAGCAGCTCTCGGGACAGGGGCACCGGGGAGCTGTTTTTT. Protein product: CASSSRDRGTGELFF.

Of note for this clone: Other DNA sequences in the same sample also yield this CDR3. The chain recombines TRBV28 with TRBJ2-7; D is unresolved. Germline CDR1 MDHEN, CDR2 SYDVKM. This CDR3 contains 12 residues. Trimming stripped 2 bases from V and 3 bases from J, with 5 bases between. In nucleotides, the CDR3 is TGTGCCAGCAGTTTAACGTACTACGAGCAGTACTTC. Residues: CASSLTYYEQYF.

This CDR3 is CASSYMAEGGYTF. CDR3 nucleotide sequence: TGTGCCAGCAGTTACATGGCCGAGGGCGGCTACACCTTC. The rearrangement uses TRBV6-5 and TRBJ1-2; D is undetermined. The CDR3 consists of 13 residues. Germline assignment: CDR1 MNHEY and CDR2 SVGAGI. Trimming shortened V by 2 bases and J by 8 bases, and 12 bases separated the two germline ends.

The chain is built from TRBV5-1 and TRBJ2-5, with D hard to call. The V and J ends lost 1 base and 0 bases respectively, with 10 bases between them. CDR3 size: 15 residues. Germline values: CDR1 SGHRS, CDR2 YFSETQ. This CDR3 is CASSLIDRYQETQYF. In DNA form, the CDR3 reads TGCGCCAGCAGCTTGATTGATCGCTACCAAGAGACCCAGTACTTC.

This chain connects TRBV6-1 to TRBJ1-2; the D gene is possibly TRBD1 (5 bases). CDR1 MNHNS and CDR2 SASEGT come from the germline V gene. The CDR3 is made up of 13 amino acids. V was shortened by 8 bases and J by 2 bases, with 12 bases between the two germline ends. CDR3 amino acids: CASGRGSNYGYTF. CDR3 sequence (DNA): TGTGCCAGCGGGCGGGGCAGCAACTATGGCTACACCTTC.

The V gene is TRBV30, the J gene TRBJ2-1; 8 bases are a match to TRBD2. Trimming at V came to 3 bases and at J to 6 bases, leaving 1 base not matched to a gene. The CDR3 consists of 12 residues. Per germline, CDR1 GTSNPN and CDR2 SVGIG (reference sequence). The CDR3, as DNA: TGTGCCTGGAGGGGACTAGTCAATGAGCAGTTCTTC. It codes for CAWRGLVNEQFF. Complete variable domain (other parts from reference TRBV30 and TRBJ2-1): SQTIHQWPATLVQPVGSPLSLECTVEGTSNPNLYWYRQAAGRGLQLLFYSVGIGQISSEVPQNLSASRPQDRQFILSSKKLLLSDSGFYLCAWRGLVNEQFFGPGTRLTVL.

The gene calls are TRBV20-1 and TRBJ2-7; D is unclear. CDR3 size: 11 residues. V lost 0 bases and J 6 bases, leaving 6 bases between the germline ends. Germline values: CDR1 DFQATT, CDR2 SNEGSKA (reference sequence). CDR3 in DNA: TGCAGTGCTAGAGAAGGGTTCGAGCAGTACTTC. Translated, it gives CSAREGFEQYF.

The genes are TRBV30 and TRBJ1-4; D unclear. This CDR3 contains 12 residues. The germline V and J ends were trimmed by 3 bases and 8 bases, with 10 bases remaining between them. Germline assignment: CDR1 GTSNPN and CDR2 SVGIG (reference sequence). CDR3: CAWRFGGEKLFF. The CDR3 DNA follows: TGTGCCTGGAGATTTGGTGGGGAAAAACTGTTTTTT. The complete variable domain, with remaining parts taken from reference TRBV30 and TRBJ1-4, reads SQTIHQWPATLVQPVGSPLSLECTVEGTSNPNLYWYRQAAGRGLQLLFYSVGIGQISSEVPQNLSASRPQDRQFILSSKKLLLSDSGFYLCAWRFGGEKLFFGSGTQLSVL.

The rearrangement joins TRBV12-5 to TRBJ2-3, with 11 bases aligning to TRBD1. From germline, CDR1 is LGHNT and CDR2 FRNRAP. This CDR3 is 16 amino acids long. Germline trimming cut 2 bases from V and 8 bases from J; bases unmatched to any gene: 9. CDR3 region: CASGLIPGQGAGTQYF. In DNA form, the CDR3 reads TGTGCTAGTGGTTTGATACCCGGACAGGGGGCGGGTACGCAGTATTTT.

The chain employs TRBV5-1 and TRBJ2-2; D is tentatively TRBD1 or TRBD2 (6 bases each). The germline V gene has CDR1 SGHRS and CDR2 YFSETQ. Trimming shortened V by 2 bases and J by 6 bases, and 11 bases separated the two germline ends. The CDR3 consists of 14 residues. The CDR3 DNA is TGCGCCAGCAGCTTTAACAGGGACTCCGGGGAGCTGTTTTTT. It codes for CASSFNRDSGELFF.

This rearrangement joins TRBV6-1 to TRBJ2-7, with 10 bases that match TRBD1. The V gene's germline CDR1 is MNHNS and CDR2 SASEGT. The CDR3 contains 14 residues. Unmatched junction bases numbered 6, after V lost 5 bases and J lost 5 bases. The CDR3 DNA sequence: TGTGCCAGCAGTCTCCCGACAGGGGGCGACGAGCAGTACTTC. Its translation: CASSLPTGGDEQYF.

Details on this clone: A much bigger clone sits one base away, suggesting this may be a read error. The chain carries TRBV13 and TRBJ2-7; D gene ambiguous. The CDR3 spans 11 residues. Germline V gene lookup returns CDR1 PRHDT and CDR2 FYEKMQ (reference sequence). V shed 5 bases and J shed 2 bases, with 4 bases lying between them. CDR3 sequence (DNA): TGTGCCAGCAGCCCCACCTACGAGCAGTACTTC. Its translation is CASSPTYEQYF.